This note documents a single TCR beta chain sequence. What it binds is not known. This sample is part of a study of radiation and T cells in renal cell carcinoma. The treatment is: treatment-naive control, cytoreductive nephrectomy. Clear cell pathology was present in this patient's renal cell carcinoma. Control tumors came from several females and about ten males, aged about 40 to 90. Study conclusions and caveats: Irradiated tumors had higher TCR clonality than control tumors. Compared with controls, irradiated tumors had more, larger dominant CDR3 motifs.

Method: immunoSEQ multiplex PCR; TCRdb's copy keeps in-frame clones and lacks some. The sample includes 13,000 to 15,000 clones, less than 65% seen only once; the top ten take 17%. The sequences come from tumor tissue, collected from a patient whose treatment was nephrectomy without radiotherapy. This TCR came from a man in his sixties with renal cell carcinoma.

The CDR3 loop is CASSPGQGVNYGYTF. CDR3 nucleotides: TGTGCCAGCAGCCCCGGACAGGGAGTTAACTATGGCTACACCTTC. This chain joins TRBV9 and TRBJ1-2; 8 bases are shared with TRBD1. This CDR3 region has 15 residues. Germline V gene data show CDR1 as SGDLS and CDR2 as YYNGEE. V gave up 4 bases and J gave up 1 base; unmatched junction bases: 6.